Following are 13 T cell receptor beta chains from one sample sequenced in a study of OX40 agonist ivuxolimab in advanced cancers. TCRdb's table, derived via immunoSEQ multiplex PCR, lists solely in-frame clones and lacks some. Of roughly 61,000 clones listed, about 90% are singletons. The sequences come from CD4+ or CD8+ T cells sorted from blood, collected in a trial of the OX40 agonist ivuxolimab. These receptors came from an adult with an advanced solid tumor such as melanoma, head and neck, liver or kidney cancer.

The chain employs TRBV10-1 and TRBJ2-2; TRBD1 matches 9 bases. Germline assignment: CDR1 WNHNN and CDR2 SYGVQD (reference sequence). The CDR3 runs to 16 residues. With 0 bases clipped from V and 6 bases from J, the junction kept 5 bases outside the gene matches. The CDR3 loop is CASSESDRGFSGELFF. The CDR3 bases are TGCGCCAGCAGTGAGTCGGACAGGGGTTTTTCCGGGGAGCTGTTTTTT.

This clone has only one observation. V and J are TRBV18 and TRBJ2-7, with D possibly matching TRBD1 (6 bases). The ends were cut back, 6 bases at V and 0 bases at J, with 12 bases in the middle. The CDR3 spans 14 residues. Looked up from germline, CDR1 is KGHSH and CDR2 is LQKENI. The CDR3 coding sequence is TGTGCCAGCTCTCCTCGGACAGACTCCTACGAGCAGTACTTC. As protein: CASSPRTDSYEQYF.

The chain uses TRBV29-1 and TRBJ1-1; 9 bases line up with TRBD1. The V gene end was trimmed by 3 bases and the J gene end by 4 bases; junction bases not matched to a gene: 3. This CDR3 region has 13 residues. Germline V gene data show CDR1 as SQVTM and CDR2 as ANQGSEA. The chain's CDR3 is CSVDKTGGTEAFF. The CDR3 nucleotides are TGCAGCGTTGATAAGACAGGGGGCACTGAAGCTTTCTTT.

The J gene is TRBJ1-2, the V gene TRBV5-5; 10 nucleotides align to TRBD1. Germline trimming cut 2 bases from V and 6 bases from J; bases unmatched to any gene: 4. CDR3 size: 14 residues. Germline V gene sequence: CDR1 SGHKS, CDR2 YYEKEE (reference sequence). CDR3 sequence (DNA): TGTGCCAGCAGCTTAGACAGGGGGCTTAATGGCTACACCTTC. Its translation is CASSLDRGLNGYTF.

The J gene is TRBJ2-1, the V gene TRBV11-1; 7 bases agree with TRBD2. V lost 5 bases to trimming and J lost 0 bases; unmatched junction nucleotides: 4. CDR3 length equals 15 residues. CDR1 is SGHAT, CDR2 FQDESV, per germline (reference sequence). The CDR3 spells CASSPRLASYNEQFF. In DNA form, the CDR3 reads TGTGCCAGCAGCCCACGACTAGCCTCCTACAATGAGCAGTTCTTC.

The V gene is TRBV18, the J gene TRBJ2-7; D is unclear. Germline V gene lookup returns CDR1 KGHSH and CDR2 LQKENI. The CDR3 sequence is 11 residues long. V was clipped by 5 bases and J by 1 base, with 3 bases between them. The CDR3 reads CASSSSYEQYF. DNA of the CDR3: TGTGCCAGCTCATCTTCCTACGAGCAGTACTTC.

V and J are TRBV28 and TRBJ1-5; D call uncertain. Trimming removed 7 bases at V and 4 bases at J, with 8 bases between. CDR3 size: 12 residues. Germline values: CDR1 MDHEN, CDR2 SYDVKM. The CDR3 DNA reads TGTGCCAGCAAGGCCTCGAATCAGCCCCAGCATTTT. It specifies CASKASNQPQHF.

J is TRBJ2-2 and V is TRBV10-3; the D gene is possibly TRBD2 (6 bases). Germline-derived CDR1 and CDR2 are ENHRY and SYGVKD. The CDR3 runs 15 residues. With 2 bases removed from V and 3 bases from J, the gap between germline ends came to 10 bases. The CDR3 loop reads CAISEAVADTGELFF. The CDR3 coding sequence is TGTGCCATCAGTGAGGCGGTAGCGGACACCGGGGAGCTGTTTTTT.

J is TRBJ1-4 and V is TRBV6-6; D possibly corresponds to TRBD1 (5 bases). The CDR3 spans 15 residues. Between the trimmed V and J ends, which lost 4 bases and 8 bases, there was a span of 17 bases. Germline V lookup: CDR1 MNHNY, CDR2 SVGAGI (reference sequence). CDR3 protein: CASSFLPPQGEKLFF. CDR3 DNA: TGTGCCAGCAGTTTTCTTCCGCCGCAGGGCGAAAAACTGTTTTTT.

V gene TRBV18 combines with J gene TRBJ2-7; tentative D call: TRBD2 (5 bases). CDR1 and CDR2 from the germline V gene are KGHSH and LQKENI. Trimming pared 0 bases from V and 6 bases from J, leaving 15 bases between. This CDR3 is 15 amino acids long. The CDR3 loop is CASSPPGLAWSEQYF. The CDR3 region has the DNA TGTGCCAGCTCACCACCCGGACTCGCCTGGAGCGAGCAGTACTTC.

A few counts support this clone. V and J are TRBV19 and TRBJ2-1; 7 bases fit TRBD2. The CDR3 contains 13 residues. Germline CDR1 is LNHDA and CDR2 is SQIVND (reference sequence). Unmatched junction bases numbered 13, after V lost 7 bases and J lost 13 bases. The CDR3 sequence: CASNMGFGLDQFF. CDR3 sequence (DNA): TGTGCCAGTAACATGGGGTTCGGACTAGACCAGTTCTTC.

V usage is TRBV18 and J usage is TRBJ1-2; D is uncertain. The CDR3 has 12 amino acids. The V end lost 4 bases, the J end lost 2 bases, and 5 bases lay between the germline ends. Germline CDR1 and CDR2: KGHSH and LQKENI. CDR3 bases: TGTGCCAGCTCACGAGGGAACTATGGCTACACCTTC. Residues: CASSRGNYGYTF.

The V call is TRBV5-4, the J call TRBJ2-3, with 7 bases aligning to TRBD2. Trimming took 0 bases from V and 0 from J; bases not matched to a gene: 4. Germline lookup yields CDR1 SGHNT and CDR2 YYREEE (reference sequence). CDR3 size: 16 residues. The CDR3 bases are TGTGCCAGCAGCTTGGTTGTTAGCGGGAGCACAGATACGCAGTATTTT. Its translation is CASSLVVSGSTDTQYF.